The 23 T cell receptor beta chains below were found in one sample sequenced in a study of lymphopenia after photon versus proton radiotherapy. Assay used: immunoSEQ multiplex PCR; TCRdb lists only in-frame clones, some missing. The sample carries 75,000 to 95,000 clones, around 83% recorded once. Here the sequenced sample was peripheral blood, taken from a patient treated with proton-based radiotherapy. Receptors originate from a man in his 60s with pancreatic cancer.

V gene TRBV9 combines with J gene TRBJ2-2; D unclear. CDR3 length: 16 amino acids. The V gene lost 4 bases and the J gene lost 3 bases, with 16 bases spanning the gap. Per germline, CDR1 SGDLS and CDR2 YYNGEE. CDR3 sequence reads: CASSPRVITYTGELFF. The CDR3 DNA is TGTGCCAGCAGCCCCCGGGTCATAACCTACACCGGGGAGCTGTTTTTT.

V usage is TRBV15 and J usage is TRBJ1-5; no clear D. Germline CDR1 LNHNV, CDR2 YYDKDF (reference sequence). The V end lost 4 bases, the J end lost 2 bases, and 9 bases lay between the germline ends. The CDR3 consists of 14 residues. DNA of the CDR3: TGTGCCACCAGCAAGGATCTCGGCAATCAGCCCCAGCATTTT. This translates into CATSKDLGNQPQHF.

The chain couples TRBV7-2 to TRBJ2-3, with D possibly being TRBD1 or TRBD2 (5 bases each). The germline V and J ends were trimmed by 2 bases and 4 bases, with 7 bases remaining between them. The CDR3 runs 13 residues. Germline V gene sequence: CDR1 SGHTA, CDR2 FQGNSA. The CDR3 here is CASSLRGADTQYF. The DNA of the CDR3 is TGTGCCAGCAGCTTACGAGGGGCAGATACGCAGTATTTT.

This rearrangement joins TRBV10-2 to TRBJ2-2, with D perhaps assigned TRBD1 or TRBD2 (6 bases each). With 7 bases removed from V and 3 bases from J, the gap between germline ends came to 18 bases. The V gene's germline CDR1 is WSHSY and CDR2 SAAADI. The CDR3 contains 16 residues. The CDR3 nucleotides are TGCGCCAGCACCCTACGGAGGGGGGTCGACACCGGGGAGCTGTTTTTT. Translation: CASTLRRGVDTGELFF.

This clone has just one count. This CDR3 is CASVTGQGISQPQHF. The CDR3 DNA reads as TGTGCCAGCGTCACGGGGCAGGGTATCAGCCAGCCCCAGCATTTT. The chain combines TRBV28 with TRBJ1-5, with D possibly being TRBD1 (5 bases). CDR1 MDHEN and CDR2 SYDVKM come from the germline V gene. The CDR3 covers 15 residues. With 8 bases removed from V and 7 bases from J, the gap between germline ends came to 21 bases.

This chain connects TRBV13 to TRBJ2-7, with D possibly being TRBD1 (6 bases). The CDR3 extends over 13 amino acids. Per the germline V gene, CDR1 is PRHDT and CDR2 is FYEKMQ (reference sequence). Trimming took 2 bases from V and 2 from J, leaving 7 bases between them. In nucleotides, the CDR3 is TGTGCCAGCAGCTTAAACAGGGCCTACGAGCAGTACTTC. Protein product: CASSLNRAYEQYF.

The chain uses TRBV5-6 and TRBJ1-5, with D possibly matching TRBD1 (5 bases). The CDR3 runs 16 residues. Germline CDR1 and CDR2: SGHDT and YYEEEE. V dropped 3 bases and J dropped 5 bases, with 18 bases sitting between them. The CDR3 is CASSSSPGGAHQPQHF. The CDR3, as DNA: TGTGCCAGCAGCTCCTCCCCTGGCGGGGCGCATCAGCCCCAGCATTTT.

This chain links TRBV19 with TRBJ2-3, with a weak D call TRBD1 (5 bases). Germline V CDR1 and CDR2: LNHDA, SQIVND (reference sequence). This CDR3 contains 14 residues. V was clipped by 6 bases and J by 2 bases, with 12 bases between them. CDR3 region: CASRPGLSTDTQYF. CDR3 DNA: TGTGCCAGTAGGCCAGGGCTATCCACAGATACGCAGTATTTT.

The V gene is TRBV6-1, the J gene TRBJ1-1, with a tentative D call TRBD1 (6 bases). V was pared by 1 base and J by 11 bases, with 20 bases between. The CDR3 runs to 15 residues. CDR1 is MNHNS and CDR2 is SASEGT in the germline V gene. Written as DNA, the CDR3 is TGTGCCAGCAGTGAAGTAGGGGGGGCCCAAGTGGAGGCTTTCTTT. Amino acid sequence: CASSEVGGAQVEAFF.

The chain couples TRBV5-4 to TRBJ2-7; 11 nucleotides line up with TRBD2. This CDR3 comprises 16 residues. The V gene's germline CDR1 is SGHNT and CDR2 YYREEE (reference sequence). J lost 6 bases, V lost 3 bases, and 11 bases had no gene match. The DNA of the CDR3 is TGTGCCAGCAGCTCGCAGGGGGGGCTAGCGGGAGGCGAGCAGTACTTC. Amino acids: CASSSQGGLAGGEQYF.

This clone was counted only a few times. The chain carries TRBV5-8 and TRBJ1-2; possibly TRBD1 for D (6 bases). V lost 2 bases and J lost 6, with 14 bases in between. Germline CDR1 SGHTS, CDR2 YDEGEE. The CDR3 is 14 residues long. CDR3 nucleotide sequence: TGTGCCAGCAGCTTTCTGGACAGCTTAAATGGCTACACCTTC. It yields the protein CASSFLDSLNGYTF.

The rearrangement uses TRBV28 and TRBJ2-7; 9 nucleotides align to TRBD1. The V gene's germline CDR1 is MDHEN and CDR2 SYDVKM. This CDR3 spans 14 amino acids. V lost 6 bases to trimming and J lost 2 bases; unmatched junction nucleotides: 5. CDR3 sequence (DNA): TGTGCCAGCAGCCGGGACAGGGAAACCTACGAGCAGTACTTC. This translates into CASSRDRETYEQYF.

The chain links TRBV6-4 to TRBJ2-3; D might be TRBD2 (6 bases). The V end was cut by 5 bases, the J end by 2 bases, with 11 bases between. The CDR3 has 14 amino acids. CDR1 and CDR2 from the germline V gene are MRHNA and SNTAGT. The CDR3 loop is CASSTGTYTDTQYF. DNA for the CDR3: TGTGCCAGCAGTACCGGGACTTACACAGATACGCAGTATTTT.

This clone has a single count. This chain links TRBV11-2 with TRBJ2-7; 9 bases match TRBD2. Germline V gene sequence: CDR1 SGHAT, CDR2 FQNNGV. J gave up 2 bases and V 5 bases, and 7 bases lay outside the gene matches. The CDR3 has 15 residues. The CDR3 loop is CASSLGRGGPYEQYF. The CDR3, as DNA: TGTGCCAGCAGCCTGGGGCGGGGGGGCCCCTACGAGCAGTACTTC.

The CDR3 coding sequence is TGTGCCAGCAGCTTGGAACTAGCGGGACAATATGAGCAGTTCTTC. Translating it yields CASSLELAGQYEQFF. The rearrangement links TRBV5-8 to TRBJ2-1; 10 bases agree with TRBD2. The germline V gene has CDR1 SGHTS and CDR2 YDEGEE. The J segment lost 8 bases and the V segment lost 0 bases, leaving 5 bases of the junction unmatched. This CDR3 is 15 amino acids long.

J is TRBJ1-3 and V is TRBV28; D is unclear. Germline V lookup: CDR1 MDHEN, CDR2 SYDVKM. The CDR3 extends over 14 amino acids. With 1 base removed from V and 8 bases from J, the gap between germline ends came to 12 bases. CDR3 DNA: TGTGCCAGCAGTTTATTTGCCCGGCGGGACACCATATATTTT. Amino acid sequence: CASSLFARRDTIYF. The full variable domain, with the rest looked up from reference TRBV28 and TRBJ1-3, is DVKVTQSSRYLVKRTGEKVFLECVQDMDHENMFWYRQDPGLGLRLIYFSYDVKMKEKGDIPEGYSVSREKKERFSLILESASTNQTSMYLCASSLFARRDTIYFGEGSWLTVV.

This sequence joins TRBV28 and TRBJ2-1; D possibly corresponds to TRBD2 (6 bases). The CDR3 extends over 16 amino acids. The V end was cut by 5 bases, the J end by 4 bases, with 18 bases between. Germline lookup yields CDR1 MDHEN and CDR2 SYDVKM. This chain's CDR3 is CASSPRGSGNYNEQFF. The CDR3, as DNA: TGTGCCAGCAGTCCTCGGGGTAGCGGAAATTACAATGAGCAGTTCTTC.

The CDR3 DNA reads as TGTGCCAGTAGTACCTCGGGACTAGCTTCTGGGGAGCTGTTTTTT. It is translated as CASSTSGLASGELFF. The rearrangement links TRBV19 to TRBJ2-2; 9 positions match TRBD2. The CDR3 is 15 amino acids. Germline V gene lookup returns CDR1 LNHDA and CDR2 SQIVND (reference sequence). Unmatched junction bases numbered 8, after V lost 4 bases and J lost 8 bases. The complete variable domain, with remaining parts taken from reference TRBV19 and TRBJ2-2, reads DGGITQSPKYLFRKEGQNVTLSCEQNLNHDAMYWYRQDPGQGLRLIYYSQIVNDFQKGDIAEGYSVSREKKESFPLTVTSAQKNPTAFYLCASSTSGLASGELFFGEGSRLTVL.

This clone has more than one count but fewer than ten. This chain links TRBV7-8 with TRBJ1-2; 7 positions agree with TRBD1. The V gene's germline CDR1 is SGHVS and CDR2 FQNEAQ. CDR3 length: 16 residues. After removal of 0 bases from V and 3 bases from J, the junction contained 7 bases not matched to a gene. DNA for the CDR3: TGTGCCAGCAGCTTAGCGTTAACAGGGGAAGACTATGGCTACACCTTC. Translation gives CASSLALTGEDYGYTF.

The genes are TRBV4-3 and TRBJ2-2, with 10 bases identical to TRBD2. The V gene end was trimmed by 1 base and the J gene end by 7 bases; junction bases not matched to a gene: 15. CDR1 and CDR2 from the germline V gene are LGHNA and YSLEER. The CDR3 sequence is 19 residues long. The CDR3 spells CASSQVTPWLAGVHGELFF. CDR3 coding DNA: TGCGCCAGCAGCCAAGTTACCCCGTGGCTAGCGGGAGTTCACGGGGAGCTGTTTTTT.

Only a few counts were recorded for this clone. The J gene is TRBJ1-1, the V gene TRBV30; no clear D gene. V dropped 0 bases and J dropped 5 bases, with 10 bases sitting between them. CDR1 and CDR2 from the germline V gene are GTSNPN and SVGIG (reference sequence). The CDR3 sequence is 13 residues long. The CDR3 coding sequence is TGTGCCTGGAGTGTATTCCGTGTGACTGAAGCTTTCTTT. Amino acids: CAWSVFRVTEAFF.

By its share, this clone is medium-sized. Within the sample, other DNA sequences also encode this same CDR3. The CDR3 protein is CASSMGQGGYEQYF. The CDR3 DNA is TGTGCCAGTAGTATGGGGCAGGGAGGCTACGAGCAGTACTTC. The V gene is TRBV19, the J gene TRBJ2-7, with a weak D call TRBD2 (6 bases). The CDR3 consists of 14 residues. CDR1 LNHDA and CDR2 SQIVND come from the germline V gene (reference sequence). Between the trimmed V and J ends, which lost 3 bases and 3 bases, there was a span of 12 bases.

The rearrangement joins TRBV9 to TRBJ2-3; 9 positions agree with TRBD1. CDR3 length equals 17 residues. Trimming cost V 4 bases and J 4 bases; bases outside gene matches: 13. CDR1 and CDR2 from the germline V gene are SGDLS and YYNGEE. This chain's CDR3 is CASSYGQGPPLPDTQYF. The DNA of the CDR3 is TGTGCCAGCAGCTACGGACAGGGGCCCCCTTTACCAGATACGCAGTATTTT.